This TCR beta chain was recovered during a study of blood T cells in healthy people across ages. Overall study results and limits: Per million T cells, the diversity of TCR beta decreased roughly linearly as age advanced.

To note about this clonotype: Its matching antigen is unknown.

For the second PCR, which ran for roughly 6 to 11 cycles, a sample-barcoded 5' primer and a J-beta primer mix were used. Each TCR beta cDNA got a 12-nucleotide random molecular identifier. TCRdb used MiXCR to reprocess the 5' RACE reads, holding one entry per CDR3 protein. The repertoire includes approximately 810,000 distinct CDR3 sequences, more than 25% of them detected once, and around a sixth sits in the top ten. Trimming took 4 bases from V and 10 from J, leaving 13 bases between them. The CDR3 has 11 amino acids. Germline V lookup: CDR1 SQVTM, CDR2 ANQGSEA. The TCR comes from a woman aged 80 or over in good health. The sample consisted of blood. The chain recombines TRBV29-1 with TRBJ1-1; TRBD1 is a possible D gene (6 bases). CDR3 sequence reads: CSVAGVIGAFF. The CDR3, as DNA: TGCAGCGTTGCAGGGGTAATAGGAGCTTTCTTT.